This TCR beta chain was captured by sequencing in a study of shared clonotypes between healthy human individuals. Overall study context: CD4 naive and memory got three plates each, CD8 naive two, CD8 memory one. Findings and caveats of the study: Non-shared clonotypes showed lower generation probabilities than clonotypes common to all four donors. The study drew on few donors, limiting represented genetic and exposure-history diversity.

V was cut by 3 bases and J by 0 bases, with 12 bases left in between. Germline V gene sequence: CDR1 MGHDK, CDR2 SYGVNS. This CDR3 is 15 amino acids long. The repertoire was sequenced with immunoSEQ multiplex PCR; TCRdb's copy has only in-frame clones and lacks some. The table includes about 2.3 million clones, 85% to 95% detected once. Concerning this clone: Its cognate antigen is unknown.

The sequenced material came from naive CD4+ T cells from PBMCs. Subset reported: CD45RA+ positively selected. The chain recombines TRBV25-1 with TRBJ2-7, with unresolved D. This TCR derives from a man aged 18 to 29 in good health. Some clones in this sample may be carry-over from other donors' samples. The CDR3 nucleotides read TGTGCCAGCAGTGATCCCAGCAGAGGCTCCTACGAGCAGTACTTC. Translation gives CASSDPSRGSYEQYF.